The 8 T cell receptor beta chains below were found in one sample sequenced in a study of PD-L1 blockade in urothelial cancer. The protocol was immunoSEQ multiplex PCR, while the TCRdb copy is restricted to in-frame clones and leaves out a portion. The data hold more than 40,000 clones, with more than 75% observed a single time. Material: PBMCs, obtained around atezolizumab (anti-PD-L1) treatment. These receptors were obtained from a man aged 55 to 69 with urothelial cancer.

The chain couples TRBV13 to TRBJ2-5, with D perhaps matching TRBD2 (6 bases). V lost 8 bases and J lost 5, with 18 bases in between. The germline V gene encodes CDR1 PRHDT and CDR2 FYEKMQ (reference sequence). CDR3 size: 14 residues. The CDR3 loop is CASALTSSVETQYF. The CDR3 DNA sequence: TGTGCCAGCGCCCTCACTAGCTCGGTTGAGACCCAGTACTTC.

The J gene is TRBJ2-1, the V gene TRBV5-6; D remains unclear. CDR1 and CDR2 from the germline V gene are SGHDT and YYEEEE. The CDR3 covers 12 residues. V dropped 2 bases and J dropped 6 bases, with 6 bases sitting between them. The CDR3 here is CASSFRSNEQFF. The CDR3 DNA reads as TGTGCCAGCAGCTTTCGTTCCAATGAGCAGTTCTTC.

The rearrangement joins TRBV5-1 to TRBJ2-1; no clear D. This CDR3 contains 15 residues. Per germline, CDR1 SGHRS and CDR2 YFSETQ. Trimming removed 0 bases at V and 7 bases at J, with 14 bases between. This CDR3 is CASSLATPNGNEQFF. Here the CDR3 DNA reads TGCGCCAGCAGCTTGGCGACACCCAATGGGAATGAGCAGTTCTTC.

The V and J genes are TRBV5-1 and TRBJ2-5; D is uncertain. The CDR3 has 15 amino acids. Trimming stripped 0 bases from V and 4 bases from J, with 13 bases between. CDR1 SGHRS and CDR2 YFSETQ come from the germline V gene. The CDR3 nucleotides are TGCGCCAGCAGCTTGGTAGTTCGCGAGTCAGAGACCCAGTACTTC. Translated, it gives CASSLVVRESETQYF.

The chain is built from TRBV6-5 and TRBJ2-5; the D gene is possibly TRBD2 (5 bases). The CDR3 has 13 residues. Trimming pared 5 bases from V and 5 bases from J, leaving 12 bases between. CDR1 and CDR2 from the germline V gene are MNHEY and SVGAGI. The CDR3 sequence is CASSLLAGETQYF. The CDR3 DNA sequence: TGTGCCAGCAGTCTCCTAGCTGGGGAGACCCAGTACTTC.

This clone was seen once. V usage is TRBV11-3 and J usage is TRBJ1-3; D unresolved. CDR3 length equals 15 residues. Trimming cost V 6 bases and J 0 bases, with 12 bases left between them. Germline CDR1 is SGHNT and CDR2 is YENEEA. The DNA of the CDR3 is TGTGCCAGCAGACCCCGAGGCCGCTCTGGAAACACCATATATTTT. Protein product: CASRPRGRSGNTIYF.

This chain connects TRBV18 to TRBJ1-2; D may be TRBD1 (5 bases). V shed 4 bases and J shed 8 bases, with 20 bases lying between them. This CDR3 is 15 amino acids long. Germline V gene lookup returns CDR1 KGHSH and CDR2 LQKENI. The DNA of the CDR3 is TGTGCCAGCTCACGCGCGGACACAATCACGGTGGGCTACACCTTC. Translation: CASSRADTITVGYTF.

The chain joins TRBV18 to TRBJ2-5; D gene unclear. V was trimmed by 2 bases and J by 5 bases, leaving 9 bases between them. Germline CDR1 is KGHSH and CDR2 is LQKENI. The CDR3 is 13 residues long. CDR3 nucleotides: TGTGCCAGCTCACCATTAGTTTTGGAGACCCAGTACTTC. Amino acids: CASSPLVLETQYF.